A selection of T cell receptor beta chains follows, all from one sample in a study of T cells expressing NK-cell markers. TCRdb reprocessed the 5' RACE reads, keeping one entry per CDR3 protein, no DNA. This sample contains a few hundred thousand distinct CDR3 sequences. The specimen was blood T cells: a sorted CD56 or NKG2C T cell subset, CD4+ or CD8+ T cells, or bulk PBMC T cells (not recorded which). These receptors were taken from a man younger than 30 in good health. Both conserved end residues are part of each CDR3. The order of the fields is V gene, J gene, CDR3 protein.

V: TRBV28
J: TRBJ2-2
CDR3: CASSPGDSNTGELFF

V: TRBV12-3/TRBV12-4
J: TRBJ2-5
CDR3: CASSLLGRETQYF

V: TRBV20-1
J: TRBJ2-2
CDR3: CSAQQTGELFF

V: TRBV29-1
J: TRBJ1-1
CDR3: CSVAQGVNTEAFF

V: TRBV5-6
J: TRBJ2-1
CDR3: CASSPPNSGIEQFF

V: TRBV11-3
J: TRBJ1-1
CDR3: CASKTGMNTEAFF

V: TRBV3-1
J: TRBJ1-6
CDR3: CASSQGSGAYNSPLHF

V: TRBV20-1
J: TRBJ2-7
CDR3: CSARTQTGPYEQYF

V: TRBV27
J: TRBJ2-3
CDR3: CASSYGGRGADTQYF

V: TRBV18
J: TRBJ2-1
CDR3: CASSRDRAPNEQFF

V: TRBV10-1
J: TRBJ2-3
CDR3: CASSESRRDTQYF

V: TRBV28
J: TRBJ2-7
CDR3: CASSPITGTGPWEQYF

V: TRBV20-1
J: TRBJ2-3
CDR3: CSARGGRGSTDTQYF

V: TRBV6-6
J: TRBJ2-2
CDR3: CAPARDGLGELFF

V: TRBV3-1
J: TRBJ2-3
CDR3: CASSQYGTSLNTDTQYF

V: TRBV24-1
J: TRBJ2-5
CDR3: CATSDPSLARETQYF

V: TRBV12-3/TRBV12-4
J: TRBJ1-5
CDR3: CASSLEGSMREPQHF

V: TRBV7-9
J: TRBJ1-5
CDR3: CASSSSIGQPGSQHF

V: TRBV11-1
J: TRBJ2-1
CDR3: CASSLVGTSGRSSYNEQFF

V: TRBV10-3
J: TRBJ2-3
CDR3: CAISTSGSTDTQYF

V: TRBV5-1
J: TRBJ2-5
CDR3: CASSMGLGQETQYF

V: TRBV28
J: TRBJ2-7
CDR3: CASSPRMGWEQYF

V: TRBV29-1
J: TRBJ1-4
CDR3: CSEGQSTNEKLFF

V: TRBV15
J: TRBJ1-4
CDR3: CATSRPTGNNEKLFF

V: TRBV5-5
J: TRBJ2-1
CDR3: CASSSTLGAGGNEQFF

V: TRBV4-2
J: TRBJ1-1
CDR3: CASSQDLDGREAFF

V: TRBV20-1
J: TRBJ2-1
CDR3: CSASRDSSYNEQFF

V: TRBV5-4
J: TRBJ2-3
CDR3: CASSLPVGRGADTQYF

V: TRBV5-5
J: TRBJ1-1
CDR3: CASSLENTGGTEAFF

V: TRBV4-2
J: TRBJ2-7
CDR3: CASSQDNVGQFEEQYF

V: TRBV4-1
J: TRBJ1-1
CDR3: CASSQDSDRVSKNTEAFF

V: TRBV25-1
J: TRBJ2-2
CDR3: CASSGTGRSWGTGELFF

V: TRBV11-2
J: TRBJ2-1
CDR3: CASSFGGGSGTYNEQFF

V: TRBV6-2/TRBV6-3
J: TRBJ2-1
CDR3: CASSSGQPHLGYNEQFF

V: TRBV4-1
J: TRBJ2-1
CDR3: CASSQVGASKFF

V: TRBV7-2
J: TRBJ1-2
CDR3: CASSLVGRGYGYTF

V: TRBV12-3/TRBV12-4
J: TRBJ2-3
CDR3: CASRPRASDPDTQYF

V: TRBV27
J: TRBJ2-4
CDR3: CASSLRHGAKNIQYF

V: TRBV10-3
J: TRBJ1-6
CDR3: CAISGTGYNSPLHF

V: TRBV3-1
J: TRBJ2-1
CDR3: CASSQGGSSYNEQFF

V: TRBV20-1
J: TRBJ1-2
CDR3: CSPLPHPGTGNNYGYTF

V: TRBV4-2
J: TRBJ2-1
CDR3: CASSQAGQGSDEQFF

V: TRBV4-2
J: TRBJ2-7
CDR3: CASSQERGGGGYVYEQYF

V: TRBV12-3/TRBV12-4
J: TRBJ1-6
CDR3: CASSPPGQGGSPLHF

V: TRBV5-1
J: TRBJ2-5
CDR3: CASSLGPAGLQETQYF

V: TRBV30
J: TRBJ2-1
CDR3: CAWSTGPTLGRREYNEQFF

V: TRBV15
J: TRBJ2-3
CDR3: CATSRVSGRATDTQYF

V: TRBV6-5
J: TRBJ2-7
CDR3: CASSYSRVGREQYF

V: TRBV30
J: TRBJ2-1
CDR3: CAWTGLGYNEQFF

V: TRBV29-1
J: TRBJ1-1
CDR3: CSVEVQGLDTEAFF

V: TRBV5-1
J: TRBJ2-7
CDR3: CASSLEGPVIHEQYF

V: TRBV20-1
J: TRBJ1-5
CDR3: CSASTGQGVGSNQPQHF

V: TRBV15
J: TRBJ2-3
CDR3: CATSRDSAGRDTQYF

V: TRBV7-3
J: TRBJ2-2
CDR3: CASSSGTSTGELFF